The sequence of this T cell receptor (beta chain) was determined in a study of blood T cell repertoires in COVID-19. Study at large: Specimens from acute and convalescent COVID-19 originated in the United States, Italy and Spain. From T cells, B-cell-depleted T cells, or PBMCs came the material, which was cDNA or gDNA.

In the authors' workflow: The assay estimated nucleated cells by amplifying reference gene primers. Clones were read by immunoSEQ multiplex PCR, and TCRdb kept only the in-frame ones, dropping some. Clone size and the V and J calls come from that table; the DNA yielded D and trimming. This table holds roughly 220,000 clones, less than 90% found once. The trim removed 5 bases at V and 1 base at J, leaving 6 bases unmatched. The CDR3 is made up of 16 amino acids. Germline values: CDR1 SGHAT, CDR2 FQNNGV. The genes are TRBV11-2 and TRBJ2-3; 10 nucleotides match TRBD1. What was sequenced was peripheral blood. The TCR originated in a woman in her fifties or sixties who had recovered from COVID-19. DNA for the CDR3: TGTGCCAGCAGCCCGACAGGGGGCGTAGGCACAGATACGCAGTATTTT. Translating gives CASSPTGGVGTDTQYF.